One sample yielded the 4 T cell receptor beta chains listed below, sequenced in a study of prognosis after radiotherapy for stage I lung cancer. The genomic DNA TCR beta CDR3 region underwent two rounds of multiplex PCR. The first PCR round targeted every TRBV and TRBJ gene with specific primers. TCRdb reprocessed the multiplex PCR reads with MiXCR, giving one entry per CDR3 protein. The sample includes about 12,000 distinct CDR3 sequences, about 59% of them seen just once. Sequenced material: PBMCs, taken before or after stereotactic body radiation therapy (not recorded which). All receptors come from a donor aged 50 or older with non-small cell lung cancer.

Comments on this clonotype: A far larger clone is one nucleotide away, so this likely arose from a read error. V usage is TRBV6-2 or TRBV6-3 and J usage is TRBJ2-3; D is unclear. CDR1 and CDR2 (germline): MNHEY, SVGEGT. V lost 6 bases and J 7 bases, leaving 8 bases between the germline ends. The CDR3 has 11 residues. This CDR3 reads CASRVGYTQYF. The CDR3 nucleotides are TGTGCCAGCAGGGTGGGGTATACGCAGTATTTT.

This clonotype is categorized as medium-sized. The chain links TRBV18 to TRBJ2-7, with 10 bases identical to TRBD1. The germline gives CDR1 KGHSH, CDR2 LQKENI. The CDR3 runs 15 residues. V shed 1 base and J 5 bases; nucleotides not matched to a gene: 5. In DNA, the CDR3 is TGTGCCAGCTCACCACAAGGGACAGGGGCGGACGAGCAGTACTTC. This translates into CASSPQGTGADEQYF.

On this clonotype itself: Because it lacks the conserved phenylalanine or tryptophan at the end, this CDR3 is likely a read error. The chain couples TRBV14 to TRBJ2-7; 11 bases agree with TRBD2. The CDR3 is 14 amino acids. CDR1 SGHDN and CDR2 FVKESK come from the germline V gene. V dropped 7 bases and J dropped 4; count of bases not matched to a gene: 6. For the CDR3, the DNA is TGTGCCAGCAATCTAGCGGGAGGTGTATACGAGCAGTACCTC. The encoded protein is CASNLAGGVYEQYL.

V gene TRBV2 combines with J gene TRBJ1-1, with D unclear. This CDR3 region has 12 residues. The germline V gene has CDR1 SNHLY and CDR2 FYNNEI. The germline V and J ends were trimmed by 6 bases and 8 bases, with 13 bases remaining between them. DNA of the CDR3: TGTGCCAGCAGATTCGGGTCTTTCGAAGCTTTCTTT. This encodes CASRFGSFEAFF.